What follows describes a single T cell receptor beta chain. The target antigen is unknown. This entry belongs to a study of response to subunit inactivated influenza vaccine. The study, taken as a whole, reports: Authors suggested few new T cells are recruited by each seasonal influenza vaccination.

TCRdb recomputed calls from the RT-PCR reads with MiXCR, one row per CDR3 protein. Counted here are about 520,000 distinct CDR3 sequences, around 7.7% occurring once; the ten biggest clones make up over 10%. V gave up 0 bases and J gave up 6 bases; unmatched junction bases: 1. This CDR3 spans 15 amino acids. The sequence came from a man between 50 and 69 years old who received an inactivated influenza vaccine. The sequencing used PBMCs from blood, collected roughly 24 months after vaccination. This chain uses TRBV12-3 or TRBV12-4 with TRBJ2-2, with 10 bases fitting TRBD2. CDR3 bases: TGTGCCAGCAGTTTAGCTAGCGGGAGGCCCGGGGAGCTGTTTTTT. It specifies CASSLASGRPGELFF.